Listed here are 2 T cell receptor beta chains from one sample, sequenced in a study of blood T cell repertoires in COVID-19. Clones were read by immunoSEQ multiplex PCR, and TCRdb kept only the in-frame ones, dropping some. The repertoire holds about 300,000 clones, with about nine tenths as singletons. Sequences were obtained from PBMCs or T cells enriched from blood (not recorded which). These receptors were obtained from a man between 25 and 39 years old who had recovered from COVID-19.

V is TRBV3-1 (or the pseudogene TRBV3-2) and J is TRBJ2-1; 7 bases map to TRBD2. V gave up 5 bases and J gave up 7 bases; unmatched junction bases: 8. Germline V gene sequence: CDR1 LGHDT, CDR2 YNNKEL (reference sequence). This CDR3 spans 14 amino acids. This CDR3 is CASSWTELANEQFF. CDR3 in DNA: TGTGCCAGCAGCTGGACTGAACTAGCGAATGAGCAGTTCTTC.

The gene calls are TRBV27 and TRBJ2-7, with D possibly being TRBD1 (6 bases). CDR1 is MNHEY, CDR2 SMNVEV, per germline (reference sequence). CDR3 length equals 15 residues. Between the trimmed V and J ends, which lost 3 bases and 4 bases, there was a span of 16 bases. CDR3 residues: CASSFNAGQGYEQYF. CDR3 in DNA: TGTGCCAGCAGTTTCAATGCCGGTCAGGGGTACGAGCAGTACTTC.